The next 18 T cell receptor beta chains were all read from a single sample in a study of regulatory T cells in long-lasting Graves disease (dated by TCRdb to the early 2020s). The protocol used for the library was multiplex PCR. The sample was run on an Illumina HiSeq 4000. iRepertoire HTBI primers and Arm-PCR amplification of CDR3 regions were used to construct TCR beta libraries. The raw public data were reprocessed by TCRdb itself: fastp quality trimming at Q25, MiXCR clonotype calling, in-frame beta chains only. Each CDR3 protein appears once, grouped with its most common genes and DNA. The sample table records 700,000 or so distinct CDR3 sequences; 30% of these occur just once. The top ten clones comprise about two fifths of the sample. The label giving this sample's time point can be read as: persistent/refractory GD, antithyroid drugs over 5 years with positive TRAb. For both TCR sequencing and RNA sequencing, RNA was extracted from PBMCs in TRIzol.

The material was peripheral blood mononuclear cells (PBMCs), obtained when the disease was refractory, from a patient treated with antithyroid drugs. The receptors here all came from a female donor with Graves disease.

Comment on this clonotype: With a much larger clone just one base away, this may be a read error. This is likely a read error, given that the CDR3 carries no conserved phenylalanine or tryptophan at its end. This chain links TRBV28 with TRBJ1-4; D is unresolved. The CDR3 sequence is 15 residues long. The germline V and J ends were trimmed by 1 base and 4 bases, with 10 bases remaining between them. The germline CDR1 and CDR2 sequences are MDHEN and SYDVKM. In DNA, the CDR3 is TGTGCCAGCAGTTTATCCGGGCGGGTTAATGAAAAACTGTTTCTT. It translates to CASSLSGRVNEKLFL.

This chain connects TRBV9 to TRBJ1-2; no definite D call. CDR3 length equals 12 residues. V lost 4 bases and J lost 5, with 9 bases in between. Per the germline V gene, CDR1 is SGDLS and CDR2 is YYNGEE. This CDR3 is CASSLVEYGYTF. The CDR3 bases are TGTGCCAGCAGCCTCGTAGAGTATGGCTACACCTTC.

In its sample, this clonotype was seen a few times. The J gene is TRBJ2-2, the V gene TRBV7-3; D remains ambiguous. Trimming removed 1 base at V and 0 bases at J, with 3 bases between. The CDR3 runs 14 residues. CDR1 and CDR2 from the germline V gene are SGHTA and FQGTGA. The CDR3 DNA is TGTGCCAGCAGCTTAATTGCGAACACCGGGGAGCTGTTTTTT. It yields the protein CASSLIANTGELFF. The full variable domain, completed using reference TRBV7-3 and TRBJ2-2, is GAGVSQTPSNKVTEKGKYVELRCDPISGHTALYWYRQSLGQGPEFLIYFQGTGAADDSGLPNDRFFAVRPEGSVSTLKIQRTERGDSAVYLCASSLIANTGELFFGEGSRLTVL.

This clonotype turned up a few times. This rearrangement joins TRBV30 to TRBJ2-7, with unresolved D. CDR3 length: 13 amino acids. Looked up from germline, CDR1 is GTSNPN and CDR2 is SVGIG (reference sequence). Trimming took 0 bases from V and 1 from J, leaving 7 bases between them. CDR3 amino acids: CAWSVTESYEQYF. The CDR3 DNA sequence: TGTGCCTGGAGTGTAACGGAGTCCTACGAGCAGTACTTC.

This clonotype was observed a handful of times. The chain couples TRBV12-3 or TRBV12-4 to TRBJ1-1; D remains unclear. The CDR3 is made up of 13 amino acids. The ends were cut back, 1 base at V and 6 bases at J, with 9 bases in the middle. In DNA form, the CDR3 reads TGTGCCAGCAGTTTAGTTGGAAGGGCTGAAGCTTTCTTT. This translates into CASSLVGRAEAFF.

This clonotype was seen a handful of times. The chain joins TRBV6-5 to TRBJ2-4; D might be TRBD1 (6 bases). V was trimmed by 4 bases and J by 0 bases, leaving 16 bases between them. The CDR3 has 17 residues. CDR1 and CDR2 from the germline V gene are MNHEY and SVGAGI. CDR3 sequence (DNA): TGTGCCAGCAGTTTAGGAACCAGGGGCCTAGCCAAAAACATTCAGTACTTC. Translation: CASSLGTRGLAKNIQYF.

The chain uses TRBV15 and TRBJ1-4, with D unclear. Deletions cut 0 bases from V and 5 bases from J, with 10 bases between. The CDR3 spans 15 residues. Per germline, CDR1 LNHNV and CDR2 YYDKDF (reference sequence). CDR3: CATSRDIGKNEKLFF. CDR3 sequence (DNA): TGTGCCACCAGCAGAGATATAGGGAAAAATGAAAAACTGTTTTTT.

The rearrangement uses TRBV29-1 and TRBJ1-2; perhaps TRBD1 as D (5 bases). Deletions cut 6 bases from V and 7 bases from J, with 12 bases between. The CDR3 loop spans 11 amino acids. Germline V CDR1 and CDR2: SQVTM, ANQGSEA. The CDR3 spells CSVTEGTGYTF. The CDR3 nucleotides read TGCAGCGTAACGGAAGGGACTGGCTACACCTTC. Full variable domain (remainder filled in from reference TRBV29-1 and TRBJ1-2): SAVISQKPSRDICQRGTSLTIQCQVDSQVTMMFWYRQQPGQSLTLIATANQGSEATYESGFVIDKFPISRPNLTFSTLTVSNMSPEDSSIYLCSVTEGTGYTFGSGTRLTVV.

The CDR3 nucleotides are TGTGCCAGCAGTGTCTACAGGGACCTCGATGGGGCGCAGAACATGAACACTGAAGCTTTCTTT. Translated, it gives CASSVYRDLDGAQNMNTEAFF. J is TRBJ1-1 and V is TRBV28, with D tentatively TRBD1 (6 bases). The CDR3 runs 21 residues. Germline lookup yields CDR1 MDHEN and CDR2 SYDVKM. The ends were cut back, 5 bases at V and 0 bases at J, with 31 bases in the middle.

In this sample, this clonotype turned up many times. The rearrangement links TRBV24-1 to TRBJ1-5; D call uncertain. There are 15 residues in the CDR3. Per germline, CDR1 KGHDR and CDR2 SFDVKD. V lost 4 bases to trimming and J lost 0 bases, with 9 bases between them. The CDR3: CATSEADYSNQPQHF. CDR3 in DNA: TGTGCCACCAGTGAGGCAGACTATAGCAATCAGCCCCAGCATTTT.

The table lists this clonotype with many counts. The genes are TRBV28 and TRBJ1-1, with D hard to call. CDR3 length: 14 residues. The germline V gene has CDR1 MDHEN and CDR2 SYDVKM. The V end was cut by 3 bases, the J end by 5 bases, with 13 bases between. The chain's CDR3 is CASSLIAEGTEAFF. CDR3 nucleotides: TGTGCCAGCAGTTTGATCGCCGAGGGAACTGAAGCTTTCTTT. The full variable domain, rest sourced from reference TRBV28 and TRBJ1-1, is DVKVTQSSRYLVKRTGEKVFLECVQDMDHENMFWYRQDPGLGLRLIYFSYDVKMKEKGDIPEGYSVSREKKERFSLILESASTNQTSMYLCASSLIAEGTEAFFGQGTRLTVV.

This clonotype was seen only a few times. The chain joins TRBV6-1 to TRBJ1-6; no clear D. Germline V gene sequence: CDR1 MNHNS, CDR2 SASEGT. The CDR3 has 13 residues. The germline V and J ends were trimmed by 5 bases and 10 bases, with 12 bases remaining between them. DNA for the CDR3: TGTGCCAGCAGTCCTCTGGAGATATCACCCCTCCACTTT. As protein: CASSPLEISPLHF.

The CDR3 sequence: CSARDGAEQFF. The CDR3 DNA follows: TGCAGTGCTAGAGATGGCGCTGAGCAGTTCTTC. The chain uses TRBV20-1 and TRBJ2-1; D uncertain. The CDR3 is made up of 11 amino acids. Trimming removed 0 bases at V and 9 bases at J, with 6 bases between. Germline V gene lookup returns CDR1 DFQATT and CDR2 SNEGSKA (reference sequence).

The V call is TRBV12-3 or TRBV12-4, the J call TRBJ2-4; TRBD2 might be the D (6 bases). The V end lost 5 bases, the J end lost 0 bases, and 14 bases lay between the germline ends. CDR3 length: 16 residues. In DNA, the CDR3 is TGTGCCAGCAGTCATACTAGCACGTCAGCCAAAAACATTCAGTACTTC. It specifies CASSHTSTSAKNIQYF.

This clonotype was counted a few times. J is TRBJ2-2 and V is TRBV5-1, with D unclear. From germline, CDR1 is SGHRS and CDR2 YFSETQ. The CDR3 runs 14 residues. V was shortened by 0 bases and J by 7 bases, with 10 bases between the two germline ends. CDR3 DNA sequence: TGCGCCAGCAGCTTGGCCCTAACCCACGGGGAGCTGTTTTTT. This codes for CASSLALTHGELFF.

This clonotype showed up many times. This rearrangement joins TRBV12-3 or TRBV12-4 to TRBJ1-4; TRBD1 aligns across 8 bases. Trimming took 6 bases from V and 7 from J; bases not matched to a gene: 4. This CDR3 has 13 residues. CDR3 amino acids: CASRDRAVEKLFF. The CDR3 DNA reads as TGTGCCAGCAGGGACAGGGCAGTTGAAAAACTGTTTTTT.

A few counts support this clonotype. The CDR3 coding sequence is TGTGCCAGCAGCTTGAAAGAGTCGTCCTATGGCTACACCTTC. Amino acids: CASSLKESSYGYTF. This chain uses TRBV5-6 with TRBJ1-2; D is ambiguous. Germline CDR1 reads SGHDT; CDR2 reads YYEEEE. Trimming left V 1 base short and J 4 bases short, with 11 bases between. CDR3 length: 14 residues.

A remark on this clonotype: A read error may be the cause here, since a much bigger clone is one base away. J is TRBJ2-7 and V is TRBV6-2 or TRBV6-3; 9 bases agree with TRBD1. This CDR3 spans 15 amino acids. J lost 4 bases, V lost 2 bases, and 6 bases had no gene match. Germline V lookup: CDR1 MNHEY, CDR2 SVGEGT. The CDR3 protein is CASSYGDRERYEQYF. CDR3 in DNA: TGTGCCAGCAGTTACGGGGACAGGGAGCGGTACGAGCAGTACTTC.